Sequencing of this T cell receptor (beta chain) was carried out in a study of blood T cells in healthy people across ages. The CDR3 is made up of 12 amino acids. In germline, CDR1 is LNHNV, CDR2 YYDKDF (reference sequence). PCR was performed a second time for roughly 7 to 11 cycles using a sample-barcoded 5' primer and a J-beta primer mix. TCRdb re-called the 5' RACE reads with MiXCR, one entry per CDR3 protein. The data hold more than 1 million distinct CDR3 sequences, with 45% observed a single time. The TCR sequence derives from an older woman in good health. The J gene is TRBJ2-5, the V gene TRBV15; unclear D gene. The closer fit of TRBJ2-7 to the DNA end suggests the J call may be wrong. Sequenced input: blood. CDR3 protein: CATSSRFAEQYF. The CDR3 nucleotides read TGTGCCACCAGCTCCCGATTTGCCGAGCAGTACTTC.